This T cell receptor beta chain was recovered during a study of T cells in Graves' hyperthyroidism and ophthalmopathy. RNA transcripts provided the source from which TCR beta CDR3 regions were amplified. HTBI primers were employed in a first-round RT-PCR of the TCR CDR3. TCRdb processed the multiplex PCR reads anew with MiXCR; each CDR3 protein has one entry. This sample has about 840,000 distinct CDR3 sequences; 35% to 45% occur once, and the top ten carry 8.9%. Stability of Graves' hyperthyroidism was defined as absent ophthalmopathy progression within 18 months. Disease duration under 2 months; hyperthyroidism patients were aged 18 to 65. Clinical symptoms, serum thyroxine and TRAb, thyroid ultrasound and orbital computed tomography together formed the diagnostic basis. The PBMCs were sourced from fresh peripheral blood (around 9.3 ml). This clonotype was recorded a few times. CDR1 is MNHEY and CDR2 is SVGAGI in the germline V gene. The CDR3 covers 15 residues. J gave up 3 bases and V 0 bases, and 5 bases lay outside the gene matches.

Specimen: blood. The chain recombines TRBV6-5 with TRBJ2-7; 7 nucleotides align to TRBD1. This TCR was recovered from a man aged 18 to 35 with Graves' hyperthyroidism. Here the CDR3 DNA reads TGTGCCAGCAGTTACTCGCGACAGGGCAACTACGAGCAGTACTTC. Translation: CASSYSRQGNYEQYF.